The clone carrying this TCR beta chain showed up just a few times. The antigen remains unidentified. V lost 5 bases to trimming and J lost 4 bases, with 9 bases between them. Germline loops: CDR1 DFQATT, CDR2 SNEGSKA (reference sequence). This CDR3 is 11 amino acids long. TCRdb analysed the 5' RACE reads with MiXCR anew, one entry per CDR3 protein. Among 200,000 to 300,000 distinct CDR3 sequences, approximately 24% were seen once, and the ten largest hold 0.6% to 0.75%. The sample belongs to a study of CD8 T cells in ankylosing spondylitis. General study results and limits: Relatively scarce in peripheral blood, disease-linked clones were CD8+. Ankylosing spondylitis blood seemed to carry a telltale TCR beta motif made of under 10 highly homologous variants.

Sequencing used blood, either unsorted or a sorted T cell fraction (not recorded which). This clonotype originated in a male donor with ankylosing spondylitis or in good health (not recorded which). The V gene is TRBV20-1, the J gene TRBJ2-7; D may be TRBD1 (6 bases). The CDR3 coding sequence is TGCAGTGCTTTTCAGGGGTACGAGCAGTACTTC. As protein: CSAFQGYEQYF.